This TCR beta chain is drawn from a study of siplizumab effects on memory and regulatory T cells. Some 97,000 TCR templates underwent assay in every sample. The data were produced by immunoSEQ multiplex PCR, yet TCRdb's version contains in-frame clones alone and is incomplete. The sample includes 90,000 to 110,000 clones, approximately 94% of them seen just once. Notes on the study in general: Naive T cells apparently outstripped memory cells in diversity and seemed major alloresponse contributors. It was never confirmed that proliferating Tregs from siplizumab cultures were suppressive. Under siplizumab, an average around 66% of mappable alloreactive CD4+ clones were Treg-derived, compared with roughly 27% in controls.

The CDR3 sequence is 16 residues long. Germline CDR1 and CDR2: SEHNR and FQNEAQ (reference sequence). V lost 6 bases and J lost 6, with 23 bases in between. Concerning this clone: The antigen is not known.

Sequencing was performed on CD4+ T cells sorted from blood. The chain combines TRBV7-9 with TRBJ1-2, with a tentative D call TRBD1 (5 bases). The source is a human donor in good health. In DNA, the CDR3 is TGTGCCAGCAGTCTAGCCGGGACTTTAAAAGGGGATGGCTACACCTTC. This gives the protein CASSLAGTLKGDGYTF.